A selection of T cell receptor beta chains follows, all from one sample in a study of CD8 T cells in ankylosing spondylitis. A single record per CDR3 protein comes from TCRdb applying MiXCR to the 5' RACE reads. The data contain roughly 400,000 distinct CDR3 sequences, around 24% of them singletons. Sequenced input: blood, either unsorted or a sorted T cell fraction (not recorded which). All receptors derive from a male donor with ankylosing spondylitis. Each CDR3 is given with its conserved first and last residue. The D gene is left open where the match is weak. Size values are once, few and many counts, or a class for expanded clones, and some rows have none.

CSARVLDRGVTYEQYF	few	TRBV20-1	TRBJ2-7	TRBD1
CGSSPLTGTPGTGELFF	-	TRBV12-3/TRBV12-4	TRBJ2-2	-
CATSLGLAANTGELFF	few	TRBV5-5	TRBJ2-2	TRBD2
CASSPLGYGYTF	-	TRBV18	TRBJ1-2	-
CASSLGWGVGQPQHF	-	TRBV18	TRBJ1-5	-
CASSRWTGGENIQYF	-	TRBV14	TRBJ2-4	TRBD1
CASSQAGRGDEQFF	few	TRBV3-1	TRBJ2-1	TRBD2
CASRIRDRDLAEAFF	few	TRBV12-3/TRBV12-4	TRBJ1-1	TRBD1
CASSLSRGLLNTGELFF	few	TRBV7-3	TRBJ2-2	TRBD2
CSASSATVGNTEAFF	few	TRBV20-1	TRBJ1-1	-
CAISAGQGLTGNTIYF	-	TRBV10-3	TRBJ1-3	TRBD1
CASSPNIGTDYNEQFF	-	TRBV7-3	TRBJ2-1	-
CASSFASDYEQYF	-	TRBV5-1	TRBJ2-7	-
CASSVSGQSAGEQYF	-	TRBV9	TRBJ2-7	-
CSAVGTGQETQYF	-	TRBV20-1	TRBJ2-5	TRBD1
CASWGSTGQPYEQYF	-	TRBV2	TRBJ2-7	-
CASSLRRETLINNEQFF	few	TRBV27	TRBJ2-1	-
CASSLESYSPYGYTF	many	TRBV5-1	TRBJ1-2	-
CASSQIGFGTEKLFF	few	TRBV4-1	TRBJ1-4	-
CASSLETSWNEQFF	many	TRBV5-1	TRBJ2-1	-
CASSLVLAGRTDTQYF	many	TRBV7-2	TRBJ2-3	TRBD2
CSASKKHLAGRFNEQFF	few	TRBV20-1	TRBJ2-1	TRBD2